The text below deals with one T cell receptor beta chain. The record originates from a study of blood T cell repertoires in COVID-19. Study details: Spain, Italy and the United States supplied samples that represented acute and convalescent COVID-19. Sources were T cells, B-cell-depleted T cells, or PBMCs; the material itself was cDNA or gDNA.

The protocol was immunoSEQ multiplex PCR, while the TCRdb copy is restricted to in-frame clones and leaves out a portion. The repertoire holds 100,000 or so clones, with about 85% as singletons. The CDR3 loop spans 13 amino acids. V dropped 3 bases and J dropped 5 bases, with 10 bases sitting between them. This TCR was recovered from a man aged 45-65 years with active COVID-19. The chain combines TRBV12-3 or TRBV12-4 with TRBJ2-5; no definite D call. Sequenced material: peripheral blood. CDR3 coding DNA: TGTGCCAGCAGTTTGGCGGTCACGGAGACCCAGTACTTC. It codes for CASSLAVTETQYF.